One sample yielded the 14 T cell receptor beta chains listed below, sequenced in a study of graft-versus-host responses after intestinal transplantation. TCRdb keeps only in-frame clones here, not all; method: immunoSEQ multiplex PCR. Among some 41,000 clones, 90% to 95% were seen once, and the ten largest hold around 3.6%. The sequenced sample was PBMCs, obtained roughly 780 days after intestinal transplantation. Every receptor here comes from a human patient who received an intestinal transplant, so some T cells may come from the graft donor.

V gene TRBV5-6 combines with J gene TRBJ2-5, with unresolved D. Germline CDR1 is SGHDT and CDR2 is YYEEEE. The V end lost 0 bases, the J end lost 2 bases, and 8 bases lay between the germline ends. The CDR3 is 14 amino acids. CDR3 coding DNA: TGTGCCAGCAGCTTGGCAGGAAATCAAGAGACCCAGTACTTC. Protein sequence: CASSLAGNQETQYF.

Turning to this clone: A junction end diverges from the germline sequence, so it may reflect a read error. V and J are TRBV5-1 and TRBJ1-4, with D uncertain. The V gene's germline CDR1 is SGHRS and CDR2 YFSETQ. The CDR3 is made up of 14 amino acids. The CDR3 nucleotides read TGTGCCAGCAGCCCCTCAGCGGCTAATGAAAAACTGTTTTTT. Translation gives CASSPSAANEKLFF. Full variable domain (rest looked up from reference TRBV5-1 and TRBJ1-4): KAGVTQTPRYLIKTRGQQVTLSCSPISGHRSVSWYQQTPGQGLQFLFEYFSETQRNKGNFPGRFSGRQFSNSRSEMNVSTLELGDSALYLCASSPSAANEKLFFGSGTQLSVL.

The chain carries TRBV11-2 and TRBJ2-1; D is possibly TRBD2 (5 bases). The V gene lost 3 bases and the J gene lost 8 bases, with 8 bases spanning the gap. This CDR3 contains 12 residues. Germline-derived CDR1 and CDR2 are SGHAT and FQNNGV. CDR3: CASSLPSHEQFF. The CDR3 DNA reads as TGTGCCAGCAGCTTGCCTAGCCATGAGCAGTTCTTC.

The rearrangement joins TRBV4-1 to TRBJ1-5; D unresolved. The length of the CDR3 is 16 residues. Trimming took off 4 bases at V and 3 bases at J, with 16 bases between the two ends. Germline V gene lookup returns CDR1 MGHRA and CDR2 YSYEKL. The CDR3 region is CASSLSQTPDNQPQHF. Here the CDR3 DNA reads TGCGCCAGCAGCCTTAGTCAGACTCCAGACAATCAGCCCCAGCATTTT.

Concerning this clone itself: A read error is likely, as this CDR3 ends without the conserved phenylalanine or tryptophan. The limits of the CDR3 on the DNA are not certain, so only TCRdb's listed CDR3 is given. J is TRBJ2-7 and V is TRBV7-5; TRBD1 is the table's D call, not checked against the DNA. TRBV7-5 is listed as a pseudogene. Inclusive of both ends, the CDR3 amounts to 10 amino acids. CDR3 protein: CVRTQGKGVL.

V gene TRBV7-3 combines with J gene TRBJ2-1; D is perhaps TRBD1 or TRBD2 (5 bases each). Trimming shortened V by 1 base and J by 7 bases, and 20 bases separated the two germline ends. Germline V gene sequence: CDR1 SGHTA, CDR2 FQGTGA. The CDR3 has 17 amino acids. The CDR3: CASSLSGWGSRHNEQFF. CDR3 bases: TGTGCCAGCAGCTTAAGCGGGTGGGGCTCAAGGCATAATGAGCAGTTCTTC.

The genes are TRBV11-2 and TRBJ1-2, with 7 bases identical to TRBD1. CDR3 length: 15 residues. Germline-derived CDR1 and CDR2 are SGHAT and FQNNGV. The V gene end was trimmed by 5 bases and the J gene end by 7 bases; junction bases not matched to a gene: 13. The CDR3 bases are TGTGCCAGCAGCCAGGGGGAGGGACACGTAGGTGGCTACACCTTC. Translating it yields CASSQGEGHVGGYTF.

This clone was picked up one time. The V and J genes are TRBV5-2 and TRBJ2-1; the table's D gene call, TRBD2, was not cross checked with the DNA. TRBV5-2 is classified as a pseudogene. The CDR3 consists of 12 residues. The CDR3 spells CASSLVGTGEFF. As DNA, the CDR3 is TGTGCCAGCAGCTTAGTCGGCACCGGGGAGTTCTTC.

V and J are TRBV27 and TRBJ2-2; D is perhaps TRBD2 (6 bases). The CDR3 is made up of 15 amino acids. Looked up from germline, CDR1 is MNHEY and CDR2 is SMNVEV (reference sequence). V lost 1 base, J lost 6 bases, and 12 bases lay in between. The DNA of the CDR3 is TGTGCCAGCAGTTTATTGGGGGGACCGCCCGGGGAGCTGTTTTTT. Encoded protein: CASSLLGGPPGELFF.

CDR3 protein: CASSVPVGGVSTDTQYF. The CDR3 region has the DNA TGTGCCAGCAGTGTTCCCGTTGGCGGGGTCAGCACAGATACGCAGTATTTT. This chain uses TRBV2 with TRBJ2-3, with a weak D call TRBD2 (6 bases). Per the germline V gene, CDR1 is SNHLY and CDR2 is FYNNEI. The CDR3 length is 17 residues. V was shortened by 4 bases and J by 0 bases, with 17 bases between the two germline ends.

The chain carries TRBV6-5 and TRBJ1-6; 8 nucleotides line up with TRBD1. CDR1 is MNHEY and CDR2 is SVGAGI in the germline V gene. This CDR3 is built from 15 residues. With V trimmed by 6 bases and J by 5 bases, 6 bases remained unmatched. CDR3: CASSFGQGNNSPLHF. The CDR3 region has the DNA TGTGCCAGCAGCTTCGGACAGGGTAATAATTCACCCCTCCACTTT.

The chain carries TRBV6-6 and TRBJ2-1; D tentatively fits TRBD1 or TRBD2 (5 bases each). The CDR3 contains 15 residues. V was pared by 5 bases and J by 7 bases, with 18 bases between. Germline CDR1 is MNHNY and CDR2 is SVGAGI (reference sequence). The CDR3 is CASSIPRGVDNEQFF. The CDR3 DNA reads TGTGCCAGCAGTATACCCCGGGGCGTCGATAATGAGCAGTTCTTC.

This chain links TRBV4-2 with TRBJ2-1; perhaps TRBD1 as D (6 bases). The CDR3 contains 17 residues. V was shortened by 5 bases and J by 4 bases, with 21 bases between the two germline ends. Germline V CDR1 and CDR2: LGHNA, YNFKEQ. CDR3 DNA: TGTGCCAGCAGCTCCCCCCCGGACAGCCTAGTATACAATGAGCAGTTCTTC. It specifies CASSSPPDSLVYNEQFF.

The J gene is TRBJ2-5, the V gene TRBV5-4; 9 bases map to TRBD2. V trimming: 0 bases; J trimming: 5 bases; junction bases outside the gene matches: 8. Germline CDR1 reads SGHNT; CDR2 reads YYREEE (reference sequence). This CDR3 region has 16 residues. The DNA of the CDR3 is TGTGCCAGCAGCTTGGGGTCGGCTAGCGGGGTGGAGACCCAGTACTTC. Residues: CASSLGSASGVETQYF.